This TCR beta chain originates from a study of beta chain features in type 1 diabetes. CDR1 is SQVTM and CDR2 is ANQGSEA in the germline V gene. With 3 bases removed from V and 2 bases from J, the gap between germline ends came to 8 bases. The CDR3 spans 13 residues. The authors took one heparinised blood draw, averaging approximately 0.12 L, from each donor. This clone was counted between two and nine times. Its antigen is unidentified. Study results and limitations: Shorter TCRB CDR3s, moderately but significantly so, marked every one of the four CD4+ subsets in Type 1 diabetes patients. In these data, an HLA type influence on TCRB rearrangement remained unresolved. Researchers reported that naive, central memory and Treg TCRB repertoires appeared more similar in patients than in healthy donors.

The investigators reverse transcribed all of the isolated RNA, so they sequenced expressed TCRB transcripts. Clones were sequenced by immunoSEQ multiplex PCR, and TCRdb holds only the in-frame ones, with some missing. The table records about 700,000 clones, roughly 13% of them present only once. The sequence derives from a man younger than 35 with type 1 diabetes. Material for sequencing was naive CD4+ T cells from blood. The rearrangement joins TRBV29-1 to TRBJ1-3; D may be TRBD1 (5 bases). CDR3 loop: CSVDGGTGNTIYF. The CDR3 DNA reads TGCAGCGTTGACGGGGGGACTGGAAACACCATATATTTT.